The 16 T cell receptor beta chains in this list originate from one sample, sequenced in a study of STAT5B mutations in CD4+ large granular lymphocyte leukemia. TCRdb's copy holds only in-frame clones and misses some; the assay was immunoSEQ multiplex PCR. The sample records 34,000 or so clones, around four fifths being singletons. Sequenced material: CD4+ T cells from blood buffy coats. These receptors were taken from a human donor in good health.

The chain joins TRBV29-1 to TRBJ1-3; weak D call: TRBD1 (5 bases). This CDR3 region has 14 residues. The V end lost 5 bases, the J end lost 6 bases, and 17 bases lay between the germline ends. Looked up from germline, CDR1 is SQVTM and CDR2 is ANQGSEA. The CDR3 spells CSVHEGKGENTIYF. CDR3 sequence (DNA): TGCAGCGTTCATGAGGGGAAAGGAGAAAACACCATATATTTT.

This chain links TRBV27 with TRBJ2-5, with a tentative D call TRBD2 (6 bases). Trimming took 5 bases from V and 3 from J, leaving 10 bases between them. The germline gives CDR1 MNHEY, CDR2 SMNVEV (reference sequence). The CDR3 sequence is 13 residues long. DNA for the CDR3: TGTGCCAGCAGTCCCTGGGAGGAAGAGACCCAGTACTTC. Translated: CASSPWEEETQYF.

The chain joins TRBV5-4 to TRBJ2-7; 7 bases map to TRBD2. With 4 bases clipped from V and 1 base from J, the junction kept 8 bases outside the gene matches. The germline CDR1 and CDR2 sequences are SGHNT and YYREEE (reference sequence). This CDR3 spans 15 amino acids. Written as DNA, the CDR3 is TGTGCCAGCAGCCCGGGGAGGGAGAGGTCCTACGAGCAGTACTTC. This gives the protein CASSPGRERSYEQYF.

Note on this clone: A junction boundary mismatches the germline segment, possibly from a read error. The genes are TRBV28 and TRBJ2-4; 15 bases agree with TRBD2. Germline V gene lookup returns CDR1 MDHEN and CDR2 SYDVKM. This CDR3 spans 16 amino acids. CDR3 DNA: TGTGCCAGCAGCCGCGGGACTAGCGGGAGGTTAACATCGTCCCACTTC. As protein: CASSRGTSGRLTSSHF.

The sample holds one count of this clone. The chain recombines TRBV10-3 with TRBJ2-7; unclear D gene. With 11 bases removed from V and 0 bases from J, the gap between germline ends came to 17 bases. The V gene's germline CDR1 is ENHRY and CDR2 SYGVKD. CDR3 size: 14 residues. The CDR3 DNA follows: TGTGCCGTCACTTGGTTTTTGAGCTCCTACGAGCAGTACTTC. Protein product: CAVTWFLSSYEQYF.

This chain joins TRBV2 and TRBJ2-1; D is undetermined. Per the germline V gene, CDR1 is SNHLY and CDR2 is FYNNEI. The V end was cut by 8 bases, the J end by 3 bases, with 23 bases between. The CDR3 length is 17 residues. CDR3: CASAQRQDPRYYNEQFF. The CDR3, as DNA: TGTGCCAGCGCACAACGTCAGGACCCTCGGTACTACAATGAGCAGTTCTTC.

The V gene is TRBV19, the J gene TRBJ1-1, with no clear D. Trimming pared 7 bases from V and 6 bases from J, leaving 18 bases between. The germline gives CDR1 LNHDA, CDR2 SQIVND (reference sequence). This CDR3 has 14 residues. CDR3 amino acids: CASNPVGSRPEAFF. The CDR3 region has the DNA TGTGCCAGTAATCCCGTGGGGTCGCGCCCTGAAGCTTTCTTT.

The chain carries TRBV5-1 and TRBJ2-1; TRBD2 agrees at 13 bases. From germline, CDR1 is SGHRS and CDR2 YFSETQ. This CDR3 region has 15 residues. The V segment lost 5 bases and the J segment 7 bases; nucleotides outside the gene matches: 6. CDR3 sequence reads: CASSWTSGSINEQFF. The CDR3 DNA reads TGCGCCAGCAGTTGGACTAGCGGGAGTATTAATGAGCAGTTCTTC.

The rearrangement uses TRBV9 and TRBJ2-7; no clear D. Trimming removed 4 bases from V and 6 bases from J, with 14 bases in between. This CDR3 comprises 13 residues. Germline V gene sequence: CDR1 SGDLS, CDR2 YYNGEE. The CDR3 DNA follows: TGTGCCAGCAGCCCCACATCTGGCGGCGAGCAGTACTTC. Translating it yields CASSPTSGGEQYF.

This clone appeared a few times. The rearrangement joins TRBV4-2 to TRBJ2-7; 8 bases line up with TRBD2. The trim removed 0 bases at V and 4 bases at J, leaving 5 bases unmatched. From germline, CDR1 is LGHNA and CDR2 YNFKEQ. This CDR3 contains 15 residues. DNA of the CDR3: TGTGCCAGCAGCCAAGACGACCGGGAGGGGTACGAGCAGTACTTC. Protein: CASSQDDREGYEQYF.

The chain joins TRBV11-2 to TRBJ2-7; 10 nucleotides line up with TRBD2. Looked up from germline, CDR1 is SGHAT and CDR2 is FQNNGV. The trim removed 5 bases at V and 5 bases at J, leaving 9 bases unmatched. This CDR3 spans 15 amino acids. Written as DNA, the CDR3 is TGTGCCAGCAGCGCCCCGACTAGCGGGTCCAACGAGCAGTACTTC. Encoded protein: CASSAPTSGSNEQYF.

This clone was picked up one time. The chain joins TRBV7-8 to TRBJ2-5, with 10 bases fitting TRBD1. Germline assignment: CDR1 SGHVS and CDR2 FQNEAQ. The ends lost 6 bases at V and 4 bases at J; junction bases unmatched: 8. The CDR3 has 15 residues. For the CDR3, the DNA is TGTGCCAGCAGAGGAGACAGGGGGCCCGGAGAGACCCAGTACTTC. Protein: CASRGDRGPGETQYF.

The rearrangement joins TRBV15 to TRBJ2-3, with D perhaps given as TRBD1 or TRBD2 (5 bases each). Germline CDR1 reads LNHNV; CDR2 reads YYDKDF (reference sequence). The CDR3 contains 16 residues. Deletions cut 2 bases from V and 0 bases from J, with 12 bases between. The CDR3 DNA reads TGTGCCACCAGCAGACCTGGGACCTCTAGCACAGATACGCAGTATTTT. Translated, it gives CATSRPGTSSTDTQYF.

The chain joins TRBV18 to TRBJ2-1; TRBD2 matches 8 bases. The CDR3 is made up of 19 amino acids. J was trimmed by 0 bases and V by 3 bases; bases with no gene match: 13. Per the germline V gene, CDR1 is KGHSH and CDR2 is LQKENI. The CDR3 spells CASSPQAGVSLFSYNEQFF. CDR3 bases: TGTGCCAGCTCACCTCAAGCGGGAGTCTCCCTTTTCTCCTACAATGAGCAGTTCTTC. Supplemented by reference TRBV18 and TRBJ2-1, the full variable domain reads NAGVMQNPRHLVRRRGQEARLRCSPMKGHSHVYWYRQLPEEGLKFMVYLQKENIIDESGMPKERFSAEFPKEGPSILRIQQVVRGDSAAYFCASSPQAGVSLFSYNEQFFGPGTRLTVL.

This chain links TRBV20-1 with TRBJ1-5; D unclear. The germline V gene encodes CDR1 DFQATT and CDR2 SNEGSKA (reference sequence). V dropped 6 bases and J dropped 11 bases, with 11 bases sitting between them. The CDR3 loop spans 10 amino acids. The CDR3 protein is CSASFEAQHF. The DNA of the CDR3 is TGCAGTGCCTCTTTCGAAGCCCAGCATTTT.

The genes are TRBV28 and TRBJ2-7; TRBD1 agrees at 7 bases. Germline CDR1 reads MDHEN; CDR2 reads SYDVKM. V was clipped by 5 bases and J by 1 base; unmatched bases: 11. The length of the CDR3 is 16 residues. The CDR3 DNA is TGTGCCAGCAGTCCCATGGGGACAGAGGCATCCTACGAGCAGTACTTC. This gives the protein CASSPMGTEASYEQYF. Full variable domain (remainder filled in from reference TRBV28 and TRBJ2-7): DVKVTQSSRYLVKRTGEKVFLECVQDMDHENMFWYRQDPGLGLRLIYFSYDVKMKEKGDIPEGYSVSREKKERFSLILESASTNQTSMYLCASSPMGTEASYEQYFGPGTRLTVT.